Reported below is one TCR beta chain. This sample stems from a study of cytomegalovirus exposure and HLA in healthy donors. Germline CDR1 and CDR2: ENHRY and SYGVKD. CDR3 length: 13 residues. The junction had 0 bases not matched to a gene; V was cut back by 2 bases and J by 5 bases. A multiplex PCR was run with 60 Vbeta primers and 13 Jbeta primers. Profiled with immunoSEQ multiplex PCR; TCRdb holds only in-frame clones, not every one. Of around 130,000 clones in the sample, 80% were seen once. Source material: PBMCs. The chain joins TRBV10-3 to TRBJ1-1; 9 bases map to TRBD1. This clonotype originated in a female donor in good health and CMV-seronegative. CDR3 bases: TGTGCCATCAGTGAGGACAGGGGGACTGAAGCTTTCTTT. Amino acids: CAISEDRGTEAFF.